In its sample, the clone carrying this TCR beta chain was seen once. The data derive from a study of PD-L1 blockade in urothelial cancer. Diagnoses among patients were locally advanced or metastatic urothelial carcinoma. TCRdb's copy holds only in-frame clones and misses some; the assay was immunoSEQ multiplex PCR. The table has tens of thousands of clones, over 75% seen once; the top ten hold approximately 3.4%. The sample here was PBMCs, taken around atezolizumab (anti-PD-L1) treatment. The clonotype comes from a man in his 70s with urothelial cancer.

CDR3 in amino acids: CASRAVEYTEAFF. CDR3 in DNA: TGTGCCAGCAGGGCGGTGGAGTACACTGAAGCTTTCTTT. The chain links TRBV28 to TRBJ1-1; no clear D gene. The length of the CDR3 is 13 residues. Germline values: CDR1 MDHEN, CDR2 SYDVKM. The V and J ends lost 6 bases and 3 bases respectively, with 11 bases between them. Complete variable domain (other parts from reference TRBV28 and TRBJ1-1): DVKVTQSSRYLVKRTGEKVFLECVQDMDHENMFWYRQDPGLGLRLIYFSYDVKMKEKGDIPEGYSVSREKKERFSLILESASTNQTSMYLCASRAVEYTEAFFGQGTRLTVV.